A selection of T cell receptor beta chains follows, all from one sample in a study of blood T cells in healthy people across ages. TCRdb fed the 5' RACE reads into MiXCR, producing one record per CDR3 protein. Found here are roughly 1.7 million distinct CDR3 sequences, 30% to 35% of them singletons; the top ten hold approximately 10%. Sequencing was done on a sample of blood. These receptors were collected from a woman aged 25-40 years in good health. The CDR3 runs from the conserved cysteine through the conserved F or W. The D gene is left open where the match is weak. Clone size is shown for a subset of rows, as once, few, many or a class of expanded clone.

d_call: TRBD1; clone_size: -; j_call: TRBJ2-3; cdr3_length: 15; v_call: TRBV6-1; cdr3_aa: CASSEQGALTDTQYF; cdr3_nt: TGTGCCAGCAGTGAACAGGGGGCGCTCACAGATACGCAGTATTTT
d_call: TRBD2; clone_size: -; j_call: TRBJ2-1; cdr3_length: 11; v_call: TRBV2; cdr3_aa: CAGGLGDEQFF; cdr3_nt: TGTGCCGGGGGACTAGGGGATGAGCAGTTCTTC
d_call: TRBD2; clone_size: few; j_call: TRBJ2-4; cdr3_length: 14; v_call: TRBV6-7; cdr3_aa: CATGRTSAKNIQYF; cdr3_nt: TGTGCCACCGGCAGGACTAGCGCAAAAAACATTCAGTACTTC
d_call: TRBD1; clone_size: -; j_call: TRBJ2-7; cdr3_length: 16; v_call: TRBV11-2; cdr3_aa: CASSLPAGQGQHEQYF; cdr3_nt: TGTGCCAGCAGCTTACCCGCCGGACAGGGCCAACACGAGCAGTACTTC
d_call: TRBD2; clone_size: many; j_call: TRBJ2-3; cdr3_length: 16; v_call: TRBV20-1; cdr3_aa: CSASLLTSGIADTQYF; cdr3_nt: TGCAGTGCTAGTCTCTTGACTAGCGGGATCGCAGATACGCAGTATTTT
d_call: TRBD2; clone_size: -; j_call: TRBJ2-3; cdr3_length: 17; v_call: TRBV5-1; cdr3_aa: CASSFRAGGPSTDTQYF; cdr3_nt: TGCGCCAGCAGCTTTCGAGCGGGGGGGCCTAGCACAGATACGCAGTATTTT
d_call: TRBD2; clone_size: -; j_call: TRBJ2-7; cdr3_length: 15; v_call: TRBV7-9; cdr3_aa: CASSLSNSGGGEQYF; cdr3_nt: TGTGCCAGCAGCTTATCTAATAGCGGGGGTGGCGAGCAGTACTTC
d_call: TRBD1; clone_size: few; j_call: TRBJ2-3; cdr3_length: 14; v_call: TRBV10-3; cdr3_aa: CAIKGQGHTDTQYF; cdr3_nt: TGTGCCATCAAGGGACAGGGCCACACAGATACGCAGTATTTT
d_call: TRBD2; clone_size: few; j_call: TRBJ2-5; cdr3_length: 15; v_call: TRBV5-1; cdr3_aa: CASSFLAGDQETQYF; cdr3_nt: TGCGCCAGCAGCTTCCTAGCGGGGGACCAAGAGACCCAGTACTTC
d_call: -; clone_size: -; j_call: TRBJ2-1; cdr3_length: 14; v_call: TRBV5-1; cdr3_aa: CASSPASVRNEQFF; cdr3_nt: TGCGCCAGCAGCCCGGCCAGCGTCCGGAACGAGCAGTTCTTC
d_call: TRBD1; clone_size: -; j_call: TRBJ2-2; cdr3_length: 16; v_call: TRBV9; cdr3_aa: CASSGDRDIITGELFF; cdr3_nt: TGTGCCAGCAGCGGAGACAGGGACATTATTACCGGGGAGCTGTTTTTT
d_call: -; clone_size: -; j_call: TRBJ2-3; cdr3_length: 15; v_call: TRBV20-1; cdr3_aa: CSAELLAASTDTQYF; cdr3_nt: TGCAGTGCCGAACTCCTGGCGGCTAGCACAGATACGCAGTATTTT
d_call: TRBD1; clone_size: many; j_call: TRBJ2-7; cdr3_length: 15; v_call: TRBV11-2; cdr3_aa: CASSLAGTGFHEQYF; cdr3_nt: TGTGCCAGCAGCTTAGCAGGGACAGGGTTCCACGAGCAGTACTTC
d_call: TRBD2; clone_size: -; j_call: TRBJ2-3; cdr3_length: 14; v_call: TRBV7-2; cdr3_aa: CASSFWRGTDTQYF; cdr3_nt: TGTGCCAGCAGCTTTTGGCGGGGGACAGATACGCAGTATTTT
d_call: TRBD2; clone_size: many; j_call: TRBJ2-1; cdr3_length: 15; v_call: TRBV5-1; cdr3_aa: CASSSGLADDNEQFF; cdr3_nt: TGCGCCAGCAGTTCCGGACTAGCGGACGACAATGAGCAGTTCTTC
d_call: -; clone_size: few; j_call: TRBJ2-5; cdr3_length: 15; v_call: TRBV5-1; cdr3_aa: CASGTGRLPGETQYF; cdr3_nt: TGCGCCAGCGGGACGGGACGGCTCCCCGGGGAGACCCAGTACTTC
d_call: -; clone_size: -; j_call: TRBJ2-7; cdr3_length: 15; v_call: TRBV7-6; cdr3_aa: CASSLQGGAEDEQYF; cdr3_nt: TGTGCCAGCAGCTTACAAGGGGGGGCTGAGGACGAGCAGTACTTC
d_call: TRBD1; clone_size: -; j_call: TRBJ2-1; cdr3_length: 16; v_call: TRBV6-1; cdr3_aa: CASRGDSPNSYNEQFF; cdr3_nt: TGTGCCAGCAGGGGGGACAGTCCGAACTCCTACAATGAGCAGTTCTTC
d_call: -; clone_size: -; j_call: TRBJ2-7; cdr3_length: 12; v_call: TRBV12-3/TRBV12-4; cdr3_aa: CASRRTDYERYF; cdr3_nt: TGTGCCAGCAGACGGACAGACTACGAGCGGTACTTC
d_call: TRBD2; clone_size: few; j_call: TRBJ2-3; cdr3_length: 15; v_call: TRBV4-1; cdr3_aa: CASSPREGRLDTQYF; cdr3_nt: TGCGCCAGCTCTCCGCGGGAGGGCCGACTCGACACGCAGTATTTT
d_call: TRBD2; clone_size: many; j_call: TRBJ2-5; cdr3_length: 14; v_call: TRBV29-1; cdr3_aa: CSVEAGGHQETQYF; cdr3_nt: TGCAGCGTTGAAGCGGGGGGGCACCAAGAGACCCAGTACTTC
d_call: TRBD1; clone_size: few; j_call: TRBJ2-3; cdr3_length: 19; v_call: TRBV9; cdr3_aa: CASSFRTGQGASSTDTQYF; cdr3_nt: TGTGCCAGCAGCTTTCGAACGGGACAGGGGGCTTCTAGCACAGATACGCAGTATTTT
d_call: TRBD2; clone_size: -; j_call: TRBJ2-5; cdr3_length: 14; v_call: TRBV20-1; cdr3_aa: CSANRLAGVAEQYF; cdr3_nt: TGCAGTGCCAACAGACTAGCGGGAGTAGCGGAGCAGTACTTC
d_call: -; clone_size: few; j_call: TRBJ2-7; cdr3_length: 16; v_call: TRBV27; cdr3_aa: CASSFIAASGWDEQYF; cdr3_nt: TGTGCCAGCAGTTTCATCGCCGCCTCTGGGTGGGACGAGCAGTACTTC
d_call: -; clone_size: -; j_call: TRBJ2-1; cdr3_length: 16; v_call: TRBV30; cdr3_aa: CAWSVRQISPYNEQFF; cdr3_nt: TGTGCCTGGAGTGTACGGCAGATTTCCCCCTACAATGAGCAGTTCTTC
d_call: TRBD2; clone_size: few; j_call: TRBJ2-5; cdr3_length: 17; v_call: TRBV9; cdr3_aa: CASSVEGSSGYQETQYF; cdr3_nt: TGTGCCAGCAGCGTAGAGGGGTCTAGCGGGTACCAAGAGACCCAGTACTTC
d_call: -; clone_size: many; j_call: TRBJ2-7; cdr3_length: 16; v_call: TRBV5-1; cdr3_aa: CASSPNTGFVLYEQYF; cdr3_nt: TGCGCCAGCAGCCCAAATACAGGGTTTGTTCTCTACGAGCAGTACTTC
d_call: -; clone_size: -; j_call: TRBJ1-5; cdr3_length: 14; v_call: TRBV6-1; cdr3_aa: CASKQGYSNQPQHF; cdr3_nt: TGTGCCAGCAAACAGGGCTATAGCAATCAGCCCCAGCATTTT